This passage covers 24 T cell receptor beta chains from one sample sequenced in a study of shared clonotypes between healthy human individuals. The data were produced by immunoSEQ multiplex PCR, yet TCRdb's version contains in-frame clones alone and is incomplete. The data contain 550,000 to 600,000 clones, 70% to 80% of them singletons. Sample: PBMCs. These TCRs come from a woman aged 40 to 50 in good health. Some clones in this sample may be carry-over from other donors' samples.

This clone came up a few times. The chain uses TRBV28 and TRBJ2-1, with D tentatively TRBD2 (6 bases). The CDR3 length is 14 residues. V shed 7 bases and J shed 9 bases, with 19 bases lying between them. Germline values: CDR1 MDHEN, CDR2 SYDVKM. The DNA of the CDR3 is TGTGCCAGCACCTTGGGGGAGGACATAGGTGAGCAGTTCTTC. The encoded protein is CASTLGEDIGEQFF.

Here the CDR3 reads CASSPHRDNAYEQYF. DNA of the CDR3: TGTGCCAGCAGTCCCCACCGGGACAACGCCTACGAGCAGTACTTC. The chain combines TRBV28 with TRBJ2-7, with D possibly TRBD1 on 6 matching bases. The CDR3 sequence is 15 residues long. Germline assignment: CDR1 MDHEN and CDR2 SYDVKM. Between the trimmed V and J ends, which lost 5 bases and 2 bases, there was a span of 16 bases.

This clone was counted at least ten times. This chain uses TRBV19 with TRBJ1-2; D remains ambiguous. V was cut by 5 bases and J by 7 bases, with 14 bases left in between. Germline CDR1 and CDR2: LNHDA and SQIVND (reference sequence). The CDR3 totals 13 residues. In DNA, the CDR3 is TGTGCCAGTAGTGCCGACACTCTAGGTGGCTACACCTTC. This encodes CASSADTLGGYTF.

This rearrangement joins TRBV27 to TRBJ1-2, with 10 bases matching TRBD1. This CDR3 has 15 residues. With 5 bases clipped from V and 4 bases from J, the junction kept 7 bases outside the gene matches. CDR1 MNHEY and CDR2 SMNVEV come from the germline V gene (reference sequence). The CDR3 reads CASSPRDRGPYGYTF. The CDR3 DNA reads TGTGCCAGCAGTCCCCGGGACAGGGGACCCTATGGCTACACCTTC.

As regards this clone: Additional DNA sequences in this sample encode the identical CDR3. The chain carries TRBV27 and TRBJ2-6; D ambiguous. Deletions cut 8 bases from V and 0 bases from J, with 5 bases between. The germline V gene has CDR1 MNHEY and CDR2 SMNVEV (reference sequence). This CDR3 is built from 13 residues. In DNA, the CDR3 is TGTGCCAGCCGACTCTCTGGGGCCAACGTCCTGACTTTC. Translated, it gives CASRLSGANVLTF. Combining the CDR3 with reference TRBV27 and TRBJ2-6 gives the whole variable domain EAQVTQNPRYLITVTGKKLTVTCSQNMNHEYMSWYRQDPGLGLRQIYYSMNVEVTDKGDVPEGYKVSRKEKRNFPLILESPSPNQTSLYFCASRLSGANVLTFGAGSRLTVL.

V gene TRBV19 combines with J gene TRBJ2-1, with 7 bases identical to TRBD1. Germline loops: CDR1 LNHDA, CDR2 SQIVND (reference sequence). Unmatched junction bases numbered 13, after V lost 7 bases and J lost 1 base. This CDR3 region has 17 residues. DNA of the CDR3: TGTGCCAGTAAGGGGGCGGGCAGTCCGAGATCCTACAATGAGCAGTTCTTC. Translating it yields CASKGAGSPRSYNEQFF. Filled out from reference TRBV19 and TRBJ2-1, the complete variable domain reads DGGITQSPKYLFRKEGQNVTLSCEQNLNHDAMYWYRQDPGQGLRLIYYSQIVNDFQKGDIAEGYSVSREKKESFPLTVTSAQKNPTAFYLCASKGAGSPRSYNEQFFGPGTRLTVL.

This chain connects TRBV6-1 to TRBJ2-2; unclear D gene. The CDR3 length is 14 residues. The germline V and J ends were trimmed by 4 bases and 4 bases, with 10 bases remaining between them. From germline, CDR1 is MNHNS and CDR2 SASEGT. CDR3 protein: CASSVGGGTGELFF. The CDR3 nucleotides read TGTGCCAGCAGTGTGGGCGGCGGCACCGGGGAGCTGTTTTTT.

The V call is TRBV18, the J call TRBJ2-7; 7 nucleotides align to TRBD2. CDR1 is KGHSH, CDR2 LQKENI, per germline. The junction had 12 bases not matched to a gene; V was cut back by 4 bases and J by 0 bases. The CDR3 totals 17 residues. The CDR3 loop reads CASSRTITSESSYEQYF. The CDR3, as DNA: TGTGCCAGCTCACGAACAATCACTAGCGAGAGCTCCTACGAGCAGTACTTC.

This sequence joins TRBV7-8 and TRBJ2-1; D unresolved. With 5 bases removed from V and 7 bases from J, the gap between germline ends came to 12 bases. This CDR3 comprises 13 residues. CDR1 SGHVS and CDR2 FQNEAQ come from the germline V gene. This chain's CDR3 is CASSPYNANEQFF. The CDR3 nucleotides are TGTGCCAGCAGCCCATACAACGCGAATGAGCAGTTCTTC. Combining the CDR3 with reference TRBV7-8 and TRBJ2-1 gives the whole variable domain GAGVSQSPRYKVAKRGQDVALRCDPISGHVSLFWYQQALGQGPEFLTYFQNEAQLDKSGLPSDRFFAERPEGSVSTLKIQRTQQEDSAVYLCASSPYNANEQFFGPGTRLTVL.

The chain couples TRBV28 to TRBJ1-1; D is unresolved. Germline CDR1 and CDR2: MDHEN and SYDVKM. Trimming took off 5 bases at V and 1 base at J, with 20 bases between the two ends. The CDR3 contains 17 residues. Here the CDR3 reads CASSPPWLLGRNTEAFF. CDR3 DNA: TGTGCCAGCAGTCCCCCGTGGCTCCTAGGGAGGAACACTGAAGCTTTCTTT.

V and J are TRBV7-9 and TRBJ2-7, with D hard to call. Germline V gene data show CDR1 as SEHNR and CDR2 as FQNEAQ (reference sequence). The CDR3 spans 13 residues. Trimming took 0 bases from V and 4 from J, leaving 7 bases between them. In nucleotides, the CDR3 is TGTGCCAGCAGCTTAGCGAATGGTTACGAGCAGTACTTC. Translating gives CASSLANGYEQYF.

The CDR3 DNA reads as TGTGCCAGCAGCTTAGCGGGACCGGAGACCCAGTACTTC. Its translation is CASSLAGPETQYF. The gene calls are TRBV11-2 and TRBJ2-5; D may be TRBD1 or TRBD2 (5 bases each). The germline V gene has CDR1 SGHAT and CDR2 FQNNGV. The ends were cut back, 1 base at V and 5 bases at J, with 8 bases in the middle. The length of the CDR3 is 13 residues. Supplemented by reference TRBV11-2 and TRBJ2-5, the full variable domain reads EAGVAQSPRYKIIEKRQSVAFWCNPISGHATLYWYQQILGQGPKLLIQFQNNGVVDDSQLPKDRFSAERLKGVDSTLKIQPAKLEDSAVYLCASSLAGPETQYFGPGTRLLVL.

The CDR3, as DNA: TGTGCCAGCAGTTCCGCCGTCCGGGGGGTAGCTTTCTTT. Translation: CASSSAVRGVAFF. This sequence joins TRBV27 and TRBJ1-1; D may be TRBD1 (5 bases). Germline values: CDR1 MNHEY, CDR2 SMNVEV (reference sequence). V was clipped by 4 bases and J by 10 bases, with 16 bases between them. The CDR3 has 13 amino acids.

V usage is TRBV29-1 and J usage is TRBJ2-5; 8 positions match TRBD1. This CDR3 spans 14 amino acids. Germline lookup yields CDR1 SQVTM and CDR2 ANQGSEA. J gave up 1 base and V 7 bases, and 8 bases lay outside the gene matches. CDR3 amino acids: CSALNRGVQETQYF. DNA of the CDR3: TGCAGCGCACTAAACAGGGGGGTCCAAGAGACCCAGTACTTC.

The table lists this clone with a few counts. J is TRBJ1-5 and V is TRBV30; TRBD1 agrees at 7 bases. The V gene end was trimmed by 0 bases and the J gene end by 4 bases; junction bases not matched to a gene: 3. CDR3 length: 14 residues. The germline V gene has CDR1 GTSNPN and CDR2 SVGIG (reference sequence). The CDR3 spells CAWSVQQGNQPQHF. CDR3 in DNA: TGTGCCTGGAGTGTACAACAGGGGAATCAGCCCCAGCATTTT. Combining the CDR3 with reference TRBV30 and TRBJ1-5 gives the whole variable domain SQTIHQWPATLVQPVGSPLSLECTVEGTSNPNLYWYRQAAGRGLQLLFYSVGIGQISSEVPQNLSASRPQDRQFILSSKKLLLSDSGFYLCAWSVQQGNQPQHFGDGTRLSIL.

The DNA of the CDR3 is TGCGCCAGCAGCCAGCGTACCGGGGGGGAGTCCCAGCATTTT. It yields the protein CASSQRTGGESQHF. The chain combines TRBV4-1 with TRBJ1-5; D is possibly TRBD1 (5 bases). The CDR3 runs to 14 residues. Trimming took 3 bases from V and 11 from J, leaving 17 bases between them. Looked up from germline, CDR1 is MGHRA and CDR2 is YSYEKL.

The genes are TRBV28 and TRBJ1-2; TRBD1 might be the D (6 bases). This CDR3 spans 13 amino acids. Germline CDR1 MDHEN, CDR2 SYDVKM. Between the trimmed V and J ends, which lost 3 bases and 8 bases, there was a span of 13 bases. DNA of the CDR3: TGTGCCAGCAGTTTCACAGGGTATGGAGGCTACACCTTC. Translated, it gives CASSFTGYGGYTF.

This chain links TRBV6-4 with TRBJ1-4, with 11 positions matching TRBD1. The CDR3 is 15 amino acids. Germline V gene sequence: CDR1 MRHNA, CDR2 SNTAGT. V dropped 4 bases and J dropped 5; count of bases not matched to a gene: 3. CDR3 coding DNA: TGTGCCAGCAGTGCCGGACAGGGGGCAAATGAAAAACTGTTTTTT. Translated, it gives CASSAGQGANEKLFF.

Within the sample, this clone is medium-sized. Other DNA sequences from this sample encode an identical CDR3 as well. The chain recombines TRBV2 with TRBJ2-7; 8 nucleotides agree with TRBD1. With 7 bases clipped from V and 0 bases from J, the junction kept 5 bases outside the gene matches. Germline-derived CDR1 and CDR2 are SNHLY and FYNNEI. The CDR3 spans 14 residues. The CDR3 here is CASKQGGSSYEQYF. CDR3 in DNA: TGTGCCAGCAAACAGGGGGGTAGCTCCTACGAGCAGTACTTC.

V and J are TRBV27 and TRBJ2-5; TRBD1 matches 7 bases. The junction had 15 bases not matched to a gene; V was cut back by 4 bases and J by 10 bases. This CDR3 has 15 residues. Germline V gene lookup returns CDR1 MNHEY and CDR2 SMNVEV (reference sequence). CDR3 protein: CASSSTGPVVGGQYF. The CDR3 region has the DNA TGTGCCAGCAGTTCGACAGGGCCGGTAGTAGGGGGCCAGTACTTC.

The chain links TRBV28 to TRBJ1-3, with TRBD1 as a possible D gene (6 bases). Trimming took off 2 bases at V and 0 bases at J, with 20 bases between the two ends. Germline-derived CDR1 and CDR2 are MDHEN and SYDVKM. This CDR3 comprises 19 residues. CDR3 DNA sequence: TGTGCCAGCAGTTTAGGATTCGGGAGGGGGTCCACCTCTGGAAACACCATATATTTT. It yields the protein CASSLGFGRGSTSGNTIYF.

This clone turned up a few times. The V gene is TRBV7-8, the J gene TRBJ1-1, with 7 bases that match TRBD1. The CDR3 loop spans 14 amino acids. Germline loops: CDR1 SGHVS, CDR2 FQNEAQ. The J segment lost 6 bases and the V segment lost 8 bases, leaving 12 bases of the junction unmatched. The CDR3 DNA is TGTGCCAGCTCTCGCGGCGAAACAGGGGCTGAAGCTTTCTTT. Encoded protein: CASSRGETGAEAFF.

This clone was seen once. The gene calls are TRBV4-2 and TRBJ2-5; D might be TRBD1 or TRBD2, each matching 6 bases. The CDR3 has 16 amino acids. Germline-derived CDR1 and CDR2 are LGHNA and YNFKEQ. Trimming took off 1 base at V and 2 bases at J, with 14 bases between the two ends. In DNA form, the CDR3 reads TGTGCCAGCAGCCAAGTAGCGGACAGCCGACAAGAGACCCAGTACTTC. It yields the protein CASSQVADSRQETQYF.

Here the CDR3 DNA reads TGTGCCAGCAGTGCCCCCGGGACAGTGGGGAACTATGGCTACACCTTC. Protein product: CASSAPGTVGNYGYTF. This chain uses TRBV6-6 with TRBJ1-2, with 7 bases lining up with TRBD1. The CDR3 has 16 amino acids. CDR1 and CDR2 from the germline V gene are MNHNY and SVGAGI (reference sequence). V was pared by 5 bases and J by 2 bases, with 11 bases of the junction left unmatched.